This T cell receptor beta chain was recorded in a study of metastatic and nonmetastatic thyroid tumors. Study context: Where malignant and benign thyroid patients were concerned, repertoires were compared across blood and tumor or nodule tissue.

Within the sample, this clone is medium-sized. Its target is not known. All patients were untreated before thyroid surgery. Findings and caveats of the study: Across blood and tumor, TCR beta diversity in malignant thyroid tumors was reportedly significantly higher than in benign nodules.

Per the study methods: It was from CDR3 differences across clinicopathological groups that a distant-metastasis classifier for papillary thyroid cancer was built. With MiXCR, TCRdb reprocessed the PCR reads. What appears here as the V and J calls and clone size reflects TCRdb's work, not the paper's. In the table there are approximately 16,000 clones, 30% to 40% of which are singletons. CDR1 is SGHRS, CDR2 YFSETQ, per germline. Trimming took off 3 bases at V and 0 bases at J, with 3 bases between the two ends. CDR3 size: 13 residues. The sample comprised tumor tissue. The chain recombines TRBV5-1 with TRBJ2-2; D is undetermined. The sequence was obtained from a female donor with papillary thyroid cancer or a benign thyroid nodule (not recorded which). Some clones in this sample may be carry-over from other donors' samples. The DNA of the CDR3 is TGCGCCAGCAGCTACCCGAACACCGGGGAGCTGTTTTTT. Protein product: CASSYPNTGELFF.